The clone carrying this T cell receptor (beta chain) was seen a few times. The antigen remains unidentified. The study ran its PCR with 60 Vbeta and 13 Jbeta primers. In the authors' workflow: Among the unique TCR beta chains that a later analysis counted, 70 million to 85 million in all, 10 million to 14 million were shared. Only in-frame clones appear in the TCRdb table, and some are missing; sequencing was by immunoSEQ multiplex PCR. That table supplies the V and J calls and clone size; D and trimming were determined from the DNA. The data contain about 170,000 clones, 78% of them singletons. The CDR3 is made up of 14 amino acids. The germline V gene encodes CDR1 MGHDK and CDR2 SYGVNS. The V end was cut by 1 base, the J end by 1 base, with 7 bases between. The data were taken from a study of cytomegalovirus exposure and HLA in healthy donors. Regarding the study as a whole: In an earlier analysis, productive rearrangement rates for most beta V segments clustered near 87% or 30%. Among TCR beta chains, those listed as cytomegalovirus-associated numbered over 150.

This TCR was recovered from a woman aged 45-65 years in good health and CMV-seropositive. Source material: PBMCs. This chain uses TRBV25-1 with TRBJ1-1; D unresolved. The CDR3 region has the DNA TGTGCCAGCAGTGAATGGCCGGGGAACACTGAAGCTTTCTTT. Its translation is CASSEWPGNTEAFF.